This T cell receptor beta chain was observed in a study of blood T cell repertoires in COVID-19. Unmatched junction bases numbered 5, after V lost 4 bases and J lost 9 bases. Germline CDR1 SGDLS, CDR2 YYNGEE. The CDR3 extends over 13 amino acids. Adults between about 18 and 95 years of age took part from about two dozen US areas. Authors' data handling: Estimation of nucleated cell counts was performed using reference gene primer amplification. The method was immunoSEQ multiplex PCR; TCRdb's version includes in-frame clones alone and lacks a portion of them. V and J calls and clone size are copied from that table; D and trimming were computed from the DNA. This repertoire shows 250,000 to 300,000 clones, 84% found once; its top ten account for about 4%.

The material sequenced was PBMCs or T cells enriched from blood (not recorded which). The source of this sequence is a man younger than 40 with acute COVID-19. This chain links TRBV9 with TRBJ2-1, with 9 bases identical to TRBD2. CDR3: CASSPGTSSEQFF. CDR3 nucleotide sequence: TGTGCCAGCAGCCCAGGGACTAGCAGTGAGCAGTTCTTC. Based on the CDR3 plus reference TRBV9 and TRBJ2-1, the full variable domain is DSGVTQTPKHLITATGQRVTLRCSPRSGDLSVYWYQQSLDQGLQFLIQYYNGEERAKGNILERFSAQQFPDLHSELNLSSLELGDSALYFCASSPGTSSEQFFGPGTRLTVL.